What follows describes a single T cell receptor beta chain. Its antigen is currently unknown. This sample is drawn from a study of CD8+ T cells in alopecia areata. In the study overall: A regimen of oral tofacitinib, 5 to 10 mg twice daily, was given to treated patients.

The CDR3 runs to 14 residues. The germline V and J ends were trimmed by 0 bases and 5 bases, with 9 bases remaining between them. Germline CDR1 is SGHDT and CDR2 is YYEEEE. General observations from the study: The treated group had a single nonresponder, limiting CD8+ expansion-response conclusions. Lesional scalp exceeded normal scalp in clonality, especially in alopecia totalis/universalis.

Extracted from the samples, RNA was reverse transcribed into cDNA to serve as the sequencing template. Clones were read by immunoSEQ multiplex PCR, and TCRdb kept only the in-frame ones, dropping some. The sample records over 150,000 clones, 53% being singletons. The treatment is: oral pan-JAK inhibitor, 5-10 mg twice daily. The chain couples TRBV5-6 to TRBJ2-1; no firm D call. This TCR derives from a human donor with alopecia areata. The specimen was CD8+ T cells sorted from blood, collected at week 24, from a patient treated with tofacitinib. CDR3 sequence (DNA): TGTGCCAGCAGCTTGGCCGCGCGACACAATGAGCAGTTCTTC. Protein: CASSLAARHNEQFF.